A selection of T cell receptor beta chains follows, all from one sample in a study of blood T cell repertoires in COVID-19. Clones were sequenced by immunoSEQ multiplex PCR, and TCRdb holds only the in-frame ones, with some missing. This table has over 200,000 clones, approximately 90% appearing once. Sequencing was carried out using peripheral blood. All receptors come from a woman between 35 and 50 years old who had recovered from COVID-19. Each CDR3 is given with its conserved first and last residue.

12 | TRBJ2-7 | TRBV7-2 | CASSLLSHEQYF
12 | TRBJ1-5 | TRBV24-1 | CATGGVGQPQHF
14 | TRBJ1-6 | TRBV5-8 | CASSGAGANSPLHF
18 | TRBJ1-3 | TRBV13 | CASSLGRGRMDSGNTIYF
14 | TRBJ1-4 | TRBV7-2 | CASSLGQGAEKLFF
16 | TRBJ2-5 | TRBV3-1/TRBV3-2 | CASSQGVLAGAETQYF
14 | TRBJ2-7 | TRBV18 | CASSPGARSYEQYF
13 | TRBJ1-5 | TRBV30 | CAWSRAGRRPQHF
15 | TRBJ1-2 | TRBV6-5 | CASSYGPETNYGYTF
12 | TRBJ2-1 | TRBV7-2 | CASSPTGQGEFF
16 | TRBJ1-1 | TRBV5-1 | CASSSRQGSPNTEAFF
14 | TRBJ2-2 | TRBV9 | CASSGSRGGGELFF
16 | TRBJ2-5 | TRBV6-5 | CASSYDPWTGGETQYF
14 | TRBJ1-2 | TRBV11-3 | CASSLAVVSYGYTF
16 | TRBJ1-2 | TRBV7-3 | CASSLRAGGKPNGYTF
13 | TRBJ1-1 | TRBV28 | CASSLPGYTEAFF
15 | TRBJ1-4 | TRBV27 | CASSPSGTGVEKLFF
18 | TRBJ2-2 | TRBV4-1 | CASSHGSPSGAGTGELFF
12 | TRBJ1-2 | TRBV6-6 | CASTLERYGYTF
12 | TRBJ1-2 | TRBV7-3 | CASSLRPGGYTF
15 | TRBJ2-1 | TRBV18 | CASSPEVSGYNEQFF
17 | TRBJ2-7 | TRBV5-4 | CASSLAGGTSASYEQYF
14 | TRBJ1-2 | TRBV4-1 | CASSRTGGDYGYTF
15 | TRBJ2-5 | TRBV9 | CASSVGGVYQETQYF
15 | TRBJ1-2 | TRBV7-3 | CASSTPGQGRDGYTF
14 | TRBJ1-1 | TRBV18 | CASSPPARVAEAFF
15 | TRBJ2-1 | TRBV7-6 | CASTRGPSSYNEQFF